What follows describes a single T cell receptor (beta chain). This entry belongs to a study of immune characterization of retroperitoneal liposarcoma. MiXCR, applied by TCRdb to the PCR reads, yields one record per CDR3 protein. The sample records some 10,000 distinct CDR3 sequences, 27% being singletons. CDR3 length: 14 amino acids. Germline CDR1 and CDR2: MNHEY and SMNVEV (reference sequence). V was clipped by 4 bases and J by 6 bases; unmatched bases: 5. The sample taken for sequencing was tumor tissue. This clonotype was obtained from a female donor with retroperitoneal liposarcoma. The J gene is TRBJ2-2, the V gene TRBV27; 7 positions match TRBD1. CDR3 in DNA: TGTGCCAGCAGTTCCGAGACAGGGCCCGGGGAGCTGTTTTTT. It specifies CASSSETGPGELFF.